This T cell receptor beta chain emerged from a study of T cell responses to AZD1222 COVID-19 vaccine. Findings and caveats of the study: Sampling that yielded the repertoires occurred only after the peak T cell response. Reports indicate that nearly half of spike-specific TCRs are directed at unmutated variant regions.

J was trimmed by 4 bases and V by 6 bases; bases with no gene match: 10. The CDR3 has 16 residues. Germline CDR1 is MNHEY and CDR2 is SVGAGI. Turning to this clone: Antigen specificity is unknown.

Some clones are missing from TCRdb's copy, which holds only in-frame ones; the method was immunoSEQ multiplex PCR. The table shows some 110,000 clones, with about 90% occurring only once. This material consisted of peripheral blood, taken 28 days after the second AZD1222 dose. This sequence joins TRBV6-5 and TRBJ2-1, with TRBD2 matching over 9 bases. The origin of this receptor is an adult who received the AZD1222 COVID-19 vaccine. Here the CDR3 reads CASSYERGDPYNEQFF. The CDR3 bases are TGTGCCAGCAGCTACGAGCGGGGGGACCCGTACAATGAGCAGTTCTTC.